This record looks at one TCR beta chain sequence and its context. Germline V gives CDR1 SGHNT, CDR2 YENEEA. CDR3 size: 19 residues. V lost 1 base, J lost 0 bases, and 13 bases stayed unmatched. The sample is drawn from a study of shared clonotypes between healthy human individuals. The method was immunoSEQ multiplex PCR; TCRdb's version includes in-frame clones alone and lacks a portion of them. The data show around 2.1 million clones, about 93% seen once. Naivety among CD8 cells was defined by CD45RO negativity and positive CCR7 selection, thereby excluding terminally differentiated effector memory CD45RA+ cells.

The TCR comes from a man aged 18 to 30 in good health. Some clones in this sample may be carry-over from other donors' samples. The chain has TRBV11-3 and TRBJ2-7; TRBD2 matches at 9 bases. The sample comprised naive CD8+ T cells from PBMCs. This CDR3 is CASSLGRLAGETSSYEQYF. The DNA of the CDR3 is TGTGCCAGCAGCTTAGGAAGGTTAGCGGGGGAGACGAGCTCCTACGAGCAGTACTTC.